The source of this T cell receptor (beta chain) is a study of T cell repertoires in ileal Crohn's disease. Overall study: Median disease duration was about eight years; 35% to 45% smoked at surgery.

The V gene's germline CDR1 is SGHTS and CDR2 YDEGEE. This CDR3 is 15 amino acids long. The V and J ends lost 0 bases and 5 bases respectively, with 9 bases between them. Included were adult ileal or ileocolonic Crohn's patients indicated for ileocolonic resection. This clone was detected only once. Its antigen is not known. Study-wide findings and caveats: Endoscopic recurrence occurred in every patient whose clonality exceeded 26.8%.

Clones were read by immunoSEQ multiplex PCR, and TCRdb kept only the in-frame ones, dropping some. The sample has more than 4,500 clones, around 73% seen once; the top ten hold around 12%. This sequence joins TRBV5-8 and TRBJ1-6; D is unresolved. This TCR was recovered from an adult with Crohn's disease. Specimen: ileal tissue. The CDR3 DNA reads TGTGCCAGCAGCTTGGAGCGGCAGAATAATTCACCCCTCCACTTT. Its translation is CASSLERQNNSPLHF.